This T cell receptor beta chain was captured by sequencing in a study of blood T cell repertoires in COVID-19. On the study more broadly: Acute-phase and convalescent COVID-19 samples originated in the United States, Italy and Spain. Sources were T cells, B-cell-depleted T cells, or PBMCs; the material itself was cDNA or gDNA.

In the original analysis: Estimates of nucleated cell counts were drawn from the amplification of reference gene primers. This table comes from immunoSEQ multiplex PCR, and its TCRdb copy is limited to in-frame clones, with some not included. V and J calls and clone size are those listed in that table; D and trimming were worked out from the DNA. Altogether about 15,000 clones are present, about 89% being singletons, with the ten largest covering roughly 24%. The sequence was collected from a man aged 55 to 70 with acute or convalescent COVID-19. Input material: peripheral blood.

CDR3 DNA sequence: TGTGCCAGCAGCTTAGCCGGGACTAACCGAGGCATTCAGTACTTC. Translated: CASSLAGTNRGIQYF. The gene calls are TRBV7-8 and TRBJ2-4; TRBD2 matches 7 bases. The germline V gene has CDR1 SGHVS and CDR2 FQNEAQ. The CDR3 contains 15 residues. V gave up 0 bases and J gave up 9 bases; unmatched junction bases: 8.